This entry concerns a single T cell receptor (beta chain). The sample is drawn from a study of cytomegalovirus exposure and HLA in healthy donors. The overall study: HLA-typed donors were the source of 86 million or so unique TCRs held in an early data release.

Use of 60 Vbeta and 13 Jbeta primers characterized the PCR. TCRdb's table, derived via immunoSEQ multiplex PCR, lists solely in-frame clones and lacks some. The sample holds approximately 120,000 clones, approximately 89% seen once. The ends were cut back, 0 bases at V and 2 bases at J, with 12 bases in the middle. CDR3 length: 15 residues. Per germline, CDR1 SGHNT and CDR2 YYREEE (reference sequence). Input material: PBMCs. The genes are TRBV5-4 and TRBJ2-7, with a weak D call TRBD2 (6 bases). This clonotype was sampled from a woman in her twenties or thirties in good health and CMV-seropositive. CDR3 nucleotide sequence: TGTGCCAGCAGCTTGGGCCGGACTACAACCTACGAGCAGTACTTC. This gives the protein CASSLGRTTTYEQYF.